The 10 T cell receptor beta chains listed next were all sequenced from one sample in a study of T cells in Graves' hyperthyroidism and ophthalmopathy. It was RNA transcripts that yielded the amplified TCR beta CDR3 regions. Using the HTBI primer set, a first-round RT-PCR was run on the TCR CDR3. TCRdb re-called the multiplex PCR reads with MiXCR, one entry per CDR3 protein. The sample has hundreds of thousands of distinct CDR3 sequences; more than 30% are singletons. What was sequenced was blood. The source is a young man with Graves' hyperthyroidism.

This clonotype was seen repeatedly, ten times or more. The genes are TRBV29-1 and TRBJ2-7; D is unclear. CDR1 is SQVTM, CDR2 ANQGSEA, per germline. The CDR3 runs 15 residues. The ends were cut back, 2 bases at V and 0 bases at J, with 14 bases in the middle. The CDR3 loop reads CSVERSNEGSYEQYF. As DNA, the CDR3 is TGCAGCGTTGAACGTAGCAACGAAGGCTCCTACGAGCAGTACTTC.

Worth noting for this clonotype: The junction does not match germline at one end; this may be a read error. The rearrangement joins TRBV7-6 to TRBJ1-2, with 7 bases lining up with TRBD1. The CDR3 is 16 amino acids. Per the germline V gene, CDR1 is SGHVS and CDR2 is FNYEAQ. The CDR3 loop is CAGSPYGTEANYGYTF. CDR3 nucleotides: TGTGCCGGCAGCCCTTACGGGACAGAAGCTAACTATGGCTACACCTTC.

This chain uses TRBV20-1 with TRBJ1-2; perhaps TRBD1 as D (6 bases). Between the trimmed V and J ends, which lost 5 bases and 8 bases, there was a span of 15 bases. Germline values: CDR1 DFQATT, CDR2 SNEGSKA (reference sequence). There are 12 residues in the CDR3. In nucleotides, the CDR3 is TGCAGTGCTCCAAGGGGGGGTTGGGGCTACACCTTC. Translation: CSAPRGGWGYTF.

This rearrangement joins TRBV29-1 to TRBJ1-4, with D possibly TRBD1 on 5 matching bases. Trimming stripped 8 bases from V and 0 bases from J, with 13 bases between. Germline CDR1 reads SQVTM; CDR2 reads ANQGSEA. The CDR3 runs 14 residues. CDR3 in amino acids: CSFPRDATNEKLFF. The CDR3 DNA sequence: TGCAGCTTTCCCAGGGATGCAACTAATGAAAAACTGTTTTTT.

This clonotype was seen a handful of times. This sequence joins TRBV28 and TRBJ1-5; 9 bases fit TRBD1. The CDR3 has 14 amino acids. V was clipped by 5 bases and J by 3 bases; unmatched bases: 2. Germline CDR1 and CDR2: MDHEN and SYDVKM. This chain's CDR3 is CASSGTGHNQPQHF. Here the CDR3 DNA reads TGTGCCAGCAGTGGGACAGGGCACAATCAGCCCCAGCATTTT.

This clonotype was found many times. The rearrangement uses TRBV10-3 and TRBJ1-4; D is unresolved. This CDR3 contains 14 residues. V lost 2 bases and J 4 bases, leaving 8 bases between the germline ends. The germline V gene encodes CDR1 ENHRY and CDR2 SYGVKD. The CDR3 protein is CAISEVELNEKLFF. In DNA form, the CDR3 reads TGTGCCATCAGTGAGGTGGAGCTTAATGAAAAACTGTTTTTT.

The chain has TRBV7-2 and TRBJ2-6; 7 bases are a match to TRBD2. V was pared by 5 bases and J by 2 bases, with 6 bases of the junction left unmatched. CDR3 length: 16 residues. From germline, CDR1 is SGHTA and CDR2 FQGNSA. Here the CDR3 reads CASSQDGGAGANVLTF. CDR3 nucleotide sequence: TGTGCCAGCAGCCAAGATGGGGGGGCTGGGGCCAACGTCCTGACTTTC.

The table lists this clonotype with many counts. The genes are TRBV2 and TRBJ1-5; possible D gene TRBD1, 6 bases. This CDR3 is 14 amino acids long. V was pared by 6 bases and J by 2 bases, with 11 bases between. Germline lookup yields CDR1 SNHLY and CDR2 FYNNEI. In DNA, the CDR3 is TGTGCCAGCAGGCTAGGGGGGGGCAATCAGCCCCAGCATTTT. Translation gives CASRLGGGNQPQHF.

V is TRBV6-2 or TRBV6-3 and J is TRBJ2-6, with 10 bases lining up with TRBD1. The length of the CDR3 is 18 residues. Trimming cost V 1 base and J 3 bases; bases outside gene matches: 6. Germline CDR1 MNHEY, CDR2 SVGEGT. CDR3 in amino acids: CASSYWDRGSGGANVLTF. The CDR3 DNA reads TGTGCCAGCAGTTACTGGGACAGGGGCTCTGGTGGGGCCAACGTCCTGACTTTC.

The chain links TRBV9 to TRBJ2-5, with D perhaps matching TRBD1 or TRBD2 (5 bases each). The CDR3 extends over 14 amino acids. Per the germline V gene, CDR1 is SGDLS and CDR2 is YYNGEE. V was clipped by 2 bases and J by 3 bases, with 11 bases between them. CDR3: CASSVGRFEETQYF. The CDR3 DNA sequence: TGTGCCAGCAGCGTGGGACGATTCGAAGAGACCCAGTACTTC.